Below are 2 T cell receptor beta chains sequenced from a single sample in a study of cytomegalovirus exposure and HLA in healthy donors. It was with 60 Vbeta and 13 Jbeta primers that the PCR ran. Clones were read by immunoSEQ multiplex PCR, and TCRdb kept only the in-frame ones, dropping some. The repertoire holds about 170,000 clones, just over 70% seen once, with roughly 2.5% in the top ten. Sequencing used PBMCs. Every receptor here comes from a human donor in good health.

In DNA, the CDR3 is TGTGCCAGCAGCTTTGACTCGAGGACTGAAGCTTTCTTT. Encoded protein: CASSFDSRTEAFF. The rearrangement uses TRBV5-5 and TRBJ1-1; D gene uncertain. The CDR3 has 13 amino acids. Per the germline V gene, CDR1 is SGHKS and CDR2 is YYEKEE (reference sequence). With 2 bases removed from V and 5 bases from J, the gap between germline ends came to 10 bases.

This chain connects TRBV18 to TRBJ1-5; D gene uncertain. CDR1 KGHSH and CDR2 LQKENI come from the germline V gene. CDR3 length: 13 residues. Between the trimmed V and J ends, which lost 0 bases and 4 bases, there was a span of 4 bases. CDR3 nucleotides: TGTGCCAGCTCACCACCCGGGAATCAGCCCCAGCATTTT. Translation gives CASSPPGNQPQHF.